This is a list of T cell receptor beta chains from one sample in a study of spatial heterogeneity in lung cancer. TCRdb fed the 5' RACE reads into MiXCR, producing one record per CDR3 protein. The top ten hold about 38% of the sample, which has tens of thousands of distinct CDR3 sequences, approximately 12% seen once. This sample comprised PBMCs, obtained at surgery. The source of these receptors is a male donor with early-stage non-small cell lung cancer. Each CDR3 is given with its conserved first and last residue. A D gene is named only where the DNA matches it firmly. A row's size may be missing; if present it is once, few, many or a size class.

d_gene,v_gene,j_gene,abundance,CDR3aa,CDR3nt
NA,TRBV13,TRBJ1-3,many,CASSLDDKGSGNTIYF,TGTGCCAGCAGCTTAGATGATAAAGGCAGTGGAAACACCATATATTTT
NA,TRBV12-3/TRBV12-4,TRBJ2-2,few,CASSFGFSNTGELFF,TGTGCCAGCAGTTTCGGGTTTTCGAACACCGGGGAGCTGTTTTTT
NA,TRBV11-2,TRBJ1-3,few,CASSLRNSGNTIYF,TGTGCCAGCAGCTTACGGAACTCTGGAAACACCATATATTTT
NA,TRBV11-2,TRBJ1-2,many,CASSLVSGSSGYTF,TGTGCCAGCAGCTTAGTCTCGGGATCCTCGGGCTACACCTTC
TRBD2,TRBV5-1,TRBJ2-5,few,CASSFGLAGVVETQYF,TGCGCCAGCAGCTTCGGACTAGCGGGAGTTGTGGAGACCCAGTACTTC
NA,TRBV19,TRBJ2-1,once,CASSRGAGPYNEQFF,TGTGCCAGTAGCCGGGGAGCAGGTCCCTACAATGAGCAGTTCTTC
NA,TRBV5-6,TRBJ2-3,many,CASSLPTGADTQYF,TGTGCCAGCAGCTTGCCTACGGGGGCAGATACGCAGTATTTT
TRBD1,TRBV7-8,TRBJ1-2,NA,CASSSRDRGINFYGYTF,TGTGCCAGCAGCTCCCGGGACAGGGGCATCAATTTCTATGGCTACACCTTC
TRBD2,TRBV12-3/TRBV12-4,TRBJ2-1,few,CASSPTFSGGGAPSYNEQFF,TGTGCCAGCAGTCCCACATTTTCCGGCGGGGGGGCCCCCTCCTACAATGAGCAGTTCTTC
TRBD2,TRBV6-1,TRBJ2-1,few,CASSALAGTYNEQFF,TGTGCCAGCAGTGCACTAGCGGGTACCTACAATGAGCAGTTCTTC
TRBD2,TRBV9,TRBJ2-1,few,CASSVVAGGPSGEQFF,TGTGCCAGCAGCGTCGTAGCGGGAGGGCCCAGCGGTGAGCAGTTCTTC
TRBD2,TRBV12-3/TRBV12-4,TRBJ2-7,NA,CASSPRAGASYEQYF,TGTGCCAGCAGTCCCCGAGCGGGAGCTTCCTACGAGCAGTACTTC
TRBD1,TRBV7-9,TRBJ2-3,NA,CASSFFRQGDTDTQYF,TGTGCCAGCAGCTTCTTCCGACAGGGGGACACAGATACGCAGTATTTT
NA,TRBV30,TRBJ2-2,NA,CAWSRLINTGELFF,TGTGCCTGGTCCCGACTGATTAACACCGGGGAGCTGTTTTTT
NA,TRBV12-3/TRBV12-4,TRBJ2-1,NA,CASSQGVGGTRGYNEQFF,TGTGCCAGCAGTCAAGGGGTTGGCGGGACCCGCGGTTACAATGAGCAGTTCTTC
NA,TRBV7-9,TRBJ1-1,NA,CASSLVMGATTEAFF,TGTGCCAGCAGCTTAGTGATGGGGGCCACAACTGAAGCTTTCTTT
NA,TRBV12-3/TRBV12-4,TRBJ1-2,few,CASSPPGTDNYGYTF,TGTGCCAGCAGTCCACCCGGGACTGATAACTATGGCTACACCTTC
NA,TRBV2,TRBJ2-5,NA,CASSEQKGPGETQYF,TGTGCCAGCAGTGAACAAAAAGGACCCGGAGAGACCCAGTACTTC
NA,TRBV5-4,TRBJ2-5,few,CASSPGTLQETQYF,TGTGCCAGCAGCCCCGGGACCTTACAAGAGACCCAGTACTTC